This T cell receptor (beta chain) was observed in a study of blood T cells in healthy people across ages. Study-wide findings and caveats: In long-lived donors, naive CD4+ cell counts and diversity exceeded those of aged donors.

PCR was performed a second time for about 6 to 11 cycles using a sample-barcoded 5' primer and a J-beta primer mix. TCRdb independently ran MiXCR on the 5' RACE reads; one entry per CDR3 protein. The repertoire holds 700,000 or so distinct CDR3 sequences, with approximately 21% as singletons. Concerning this clonotype itself: Its specificity is not known.

Caucasian individuals from Russia who were healthy and aged 6 to 90 acted as donors. This receptor was obtained from a man aged 70-80 years in good health. The sequenced material came from blood.

The CDR3 DNA reads as TGTGCCAGCAGCAAAGTGTGCCCAGTCTTC. It is translated as CASSKVCPVF. This chain joins TRBV21-1 and TRBJ2-1. TRBV21-1 has pseudogene status. The CDR3 spans 10 residues.